These T cell receptor beta chains were read from a single sample in a study of breast tumors, draining lymph nodes, adjacent tissues. MiXCR, applied by TCRdb to the multiplex PCR reads, yields one record per CDR3 protein. Of 250,000 or so distinct CDR3 sequences in the sample, roughly 30% were seen once. The sequencing input was axillary lymph node tissue. The origin of the receptors is a female donor with breast cancer. Some clones in this sample may be carry-over from other donors' samples. Each CDR3 is given with its conserved first and last residue. Fields, in order: CDR3 protein, CDR3 DNA, clone size, J gene, D gene, V gene. The D gene is left open where the match is weak. Clone size is stated in some rows and not others, as once, few, many or a class when expanded.

cdr3_aa: CSARDLQEQFGGETQYF; cdr3_nt: TGCAGTGCTAGAGATTTACAGGAGCAGTTTGGAGGAGAGACCCAGTACTTC; clone_size: many; j_call: TRBJ2-5; d_call: NA; v_call: TRBV20-1
cdr3_aa: CASSLGTGPLNQPQHF; cdr3_nt: TGTGCCAGCAGTTTAGGGACAGGGCCTTTGAATCAGCCCCAGCATTTT; clone_size: many; j_call: TRBJ1-5; d_call: TRBD1; v_call: TRBV12-3/TRBV12-4
cdr3_aa: CASSFGTGGYDEQYF; cdr3_nt: TGTGCCAGTAGTTTCGGGACAGGGGGCTACGACGAGCAGTACTTC; clone_size: NA; j_call: TRBJ2-7; d_call: TRBD1; v_call: TRBV19
cdr3_aa: CASVSGRFSYNEQFF; cdr3_nt: TGTGCCAGTGTCAGCGGGAGGTTCTCCTACAATGAGCAGTTCTTC; clone_size: many; j_call: TRBJ2-1; d_call: TRBD2; v_call: TRBV19
cdr3_aa: CATSDRTSGSYNEQFF; cdr3_nt: TGTGCCACCAGTGATCGGACTAGCGGGAGTTACAATGAGCAGTTCTTC; clone_size: many; j_call: TRBJ2-1; d_call: TRBD2; v_call: TRBV24-1
cdr3_aa: CAILPLAGGMDNEQFF; cdr3_nt: TGCGCCATCCTACCACTAGCGGGAGGAATGGACAATGAGCAGTTCTTC; clone_size: NA; j_call: TRBJ2-1; d_call: TRBD2; v_call: TRBV10-1
cdr3_aa: CAISFGADPYQETQYF; cdr3_nt: TGTGCCATCAGTTTTGGGGCAGACCCGTACCAAGAGACCCAGTACTTC; clone_size: NA; j_call: TRBJ2-5; d_call: NA; v_call: TRBV10-3
cdr3_aa: CASSVRDKNNSPLHF; cdr3_nt: TGTGCCAGCAGCGTCCGGGACAAGAATAATTCACCCCTCCACTTT; clone_size: many; j_call: TRBJ1-6; d_call: NA; v_call: TRBV9
cdr3_aa: CAWNQPGLAANEQFF; cdr3_nt: TGTGCCTGGAACCAACCGGGACTAGCGGCCAATGAGCAGTTCTTC; clone_size: few; j_call: TRBJ2-1; d_call: TRBD2; v_call: TRBV30
cdr3_aa: CASSLFGQGTASYEQYF; cdr3_nt: TGCGCCAGCAGCCTCTTCGGGCAAGGGACAGCGTCCTACGAGCAGTACTTC; clone_size: many; j_call: TRBJ2-7; d_call: TRBD1; v_call: TRBV5-1
cdr3_aa: CASSYSEGTGNTIYF; cdr3_nt: TGTGCCAGCAGTTACTCTGAGGGTACCGGAAACACCATATATTTT; clone_size: many; j_call: TRBJ1-3; d_call: NA; v_call: TRBV6-2/TRBV6-3
cdr3_aa: CASSAAGTGGNEQFF; cdr3_nt: TGTGCCAGCAGCGCAGCCGGGACAGGGGGCAATGAGCAGTTCTTC; clone_size: many; j_call: TRBJ2-1; d_call: TRBD1; v_call: TRBV7-9
cdr3_aa: CASSFYTLNTGELFF; cdr3_nt: TGTGCCAGCAGCTTCTATACATTGAACACCGGGGAGCTGTTTTTT; clone_size: many; j_call: TRBJ2-2; d_call: NA; v_call: TRBV7-9
cdr3_aa: CASSFHDSTPYEQYF; cdr3_nt: TGTGCCAGCAGCTTCCACGACTCAACTCCCTACGAGCAGTACTTC; clone_size: many; j_call: TRBJ2-7; d_call: NA; v_call: TRBV5-8
cdr3_aa: CASGPPPPLASSYEQYF; cdr3_nt: TGTGCCAGCGGTCCACCACCTCCCTTGGCCTCCTCCTACGAGCAGTACTTC; clone_size: NA; j_call: TRBJ2-7; d_call: NA; v_call: TRBV5-8
cdr3_aa: CASSVLGGDNEQFF; cdr3_nt: TGCGCCAGCAGCGTCTTGGGGGGAGACAATGAGCAGTTCTTC; clone_size: many; j_call: TRBJ2-1; d_call: NA; v_call: TRBV5-1
cdr3_aa: CASRPPTSGRKAYEQYF; cdr3_nt: TGTGCCAGTAGACCCCCTACTAGCGGGAGAAAGGCCTACGAGCAGTACTTC; clone_size: NA; j_call: TRBJ2-7; d_call: TRBD2; v_call: TRBV6-6
cdr3_aa: CASSFQGGGVYGYTF; cdr3_nt: TGTGCCAGCAGTTTTCAAGGGGGCGGCGTCTATGGCTACACCTTC; clone_size: few; j_call: TRBJ1-2; d_call: TRBD1; v_call: TRBV27
cdr3_aa: CATKMGTSVADTQYF; cdr3_nt: TGTGCCACCAAAATGGGGACTAGCGTGGCAGATACGCAGTATTTT; clone_size: few; j_call: TRBJ2-3; d_call: TRBD2; v_call: TRBV3-1
cdr3_aa: CAISESDQENTEAFF; cdr3_nt: TGTGCCATCAGTGAGTCGGATCAGGAGAACACTGAAGCTTTCTTT; clone_size: NA; j_call: TRBJ1-1; d_call: NA; v_call: TRBV10-3
cdr3_aa: CASRSAGPNGDYEQYF; cdr3_nt: TGTGCCAGCAGATCAGCGGGACCTAATGGGGACTACGAGCAGTACTTC; clone_size: many; j_call: TRBJ2-7; d_call: TRBD2; v_call: TRBV6-6
cdr3_aa: CASSWWDRGQETQYF; cdr3_nt: TGTGCCAGCAGTTGGTGGGACAGGGGCCAAGAGACCCAGTACTTC; clone_size: NA; j_call: TRBJ2-5; d_call: TRBD1; v_call: TRBV27
cdr3_aa: CASSLHEFRLHF; cdr3_nt: TGTGCCAGCAGCTTACACGAGTTTCGCCTCCACTTT; clone_size: NA; j_call: TRBJ1-6; d_call: NA; v_call: TRBV11-3
cdr3_aa: CAWNLRTYEQYF; cdr3_nt: TGTGCCTGGAATTTGAGAACCTACGAGCAGTACTTC; clone_size: many; j_call: TRBJ2-7; d_call: NA; v_call: TRBV30
cdr3_aa: CASSHDSPELFF; cdr3_nt: TGTGCCAGCAGCCACGACAGCCCAGAGCTGTTTTTT; clone_size: many; j_call: TRBJ2-2; d_call: NA; v_call: TRBV7-9
cdr3_aa: CASSLYTPSYEQYF; cdr3_nt: TGTGCCAGCAGCTTATATACACCCTCCTACGAGCAGTACTTC; clone_size: many; j_call: TRBJ2-7; d_call: NA; v_call: TRBV5-5
cdr3_aa: CASSLEGANVLTF; cdr3_nt: TGTGCCAGCAGCTTGGAAGGGGCCAACGTCCTGACTTTC; clone_size: many; j_call: TRBJ2-6; d_call: NA; v_call: TRBV5-5
cdr3_aa: CASSLSAGFDNEQFF; cdr3_nt: TGTGCCAGCAGTTTATCCGCCGGGTTTGACAATGAGCAGTTCTTC; clone_size: many; j_call: TRBJ2-1; d_call: NA; v_call: TRBV12-3/TRBV12-4
cdr3_aa: CASSGRQGNFIDEQFF; cdr3_nt: TGTGCCAGCAGTGGGCGACAGGGGAATTTCATCGATGAGCAGTTCTTC; clone_size: NA; j_call: TRBJ2-1; d_call: TRBD1; v_call: TRBV6-1